Listed below are T cell receptor beta chains from one sample, sequenced in a study of cytomegalovirus exposure and HLA in healthy donors. TCRdb keeps only in-frame clones here, not all; method: immunoSEQ multiplex PCR. The data hold around 150,000 clones, with more than 75% observed a single time. Sequencing was performed on PBMCs. Receptors originate from a man aged 18 to 35 in good health and CMV-seropositive. Both conserved end residues are part of each CDR3. Fields, in order: D gene, clone size, J gene, V gene, CDR3 protein, CDR3 DNA. A D gene is named only where the DNA matches it firmly. Clone size is given for some rows only: seen once, a few or many times, or a class if the clone is expanded.

>TRBD1|NA|TRBJ1-4|TRBV5-4
CASSRDSETQNEKLFF
TGTGCCAGCAGCAGGGACAGTGAAACTCAAAATGAAAAACTGTTTTTT
>NA|once|TRBJ2-3|TRBV9
CASSVQTVSTDTQYF
TGTGCCAGCAGCGTACAGACAGTAAGCACAGATACGCAGTATTTT
>TRBD1|NA|TRBJ2-5|TRBV27
CASSNQGRGQETQYF
TGTGCCAGCAGCAATCAGGGCAGGGGGCAAGAGACCCAGTACTTC
>NA|NA|TRBJ1-2|TRBV19
CASSSQGWEGYTF
TGTGCCAGTAGCTCCCAGGGTTGGGAAGGCTACACCTTC
>NA|NA|TRBJ2-1|TRBV9
CASSREGSEQFF
TGTGCCAGCAGCCGAGAGGGTAGTGAGCAGTTCTTC
>TRBD1|NA|TRBJ1-4|TRBV19
CASIQPGQGIEKLFF
TGTGCCAGTATTCAACCGGGACAGGGTATCGAAAAACTGTTTTTT
>TRBD2|NA|TRBJ2-1|TRBV13
CASSLKRELSEQFF
TGTGCCAGCAGCTTAAAGCGGGAGTTGTCTGAGCAGTTCTTC
>TRBD2|NA|TRBJ2-7|TRBV9
CASSGDPSGPLAYEQYF
TGTGCCAGCAGCGGGGACCCTAGCGGGCCCTTAGCCTACGAGCAGTACTTC
>NA|NA|TRBJ2-7|TRBV19
CASSILLGSFYEQYF
TGTGCCAGTAGTATTTTGTTGGGCAGCTTCTACGAGCAGTACTTC
>TRBD1|NA|TRBJ2-5|TRBV6-1
CASSAIPQGTESKGTQYF
TGTGCCAGCAGTGCAATCCCCCAGGGGACAGAATCTAAGGGGACCCAGTACTTC
>TRBD2|NA|TRBJ2-1|TRBV19
CASRPSGRTSEQFF
TGTGCCAGTAGACCGAGCGGGAGGACAAGTGAGCAGTTCTTC
>TRBD1|NA|TRBJ2-7|TRBV27
CASSYRDRGSYEQYF
TGTGCCAGCAGTTACCGGGACAGGGGCTCCTACGAGCAGTACTTC
>NA|NA|TRBJ1-2|TRBV5-1
CASSRAPGDAYTF
TGCGCCAGCAGCCGCGCTCCAGGGGATGCCTACACCTTC
>NA|NA|TRBJ1-5|TRBV6-1
CACGTGNQPQHF
TGTGCCTGCGGGACGGGCAATCAGCCCCAGCATTTT
>TRBD1|NA|TRBJ2-7|TRBV27
CASSLGTGSSYEQYF
TGTGCCAGCAGTTTAGGGACAGGGAGCTCCTACGAGCAGTACTTC
>NA|NA|TRBJ2-1|TRBV7-8
CASSLKGAYNEQFF
TGTGCCAGCAGCCTAAAGGGGGCCTACAATGAGCAGTTCTTC
>TRBD1|NA|TRBJ1-2|TRBV5-8
CASSDRDSVIGYTF
TGTGCCAGCAGCGACCGGGACAGCGTGATTGGCTACACCTTC
>NA|NA|TRBJ1-2|TRBV5-4
CASSPGGTVPPGYTF
TGTGCCAGCAGCCCTGGCGGGACGGTTCCCCCTGGCTACACCTTC
>TRBD2|NA|TRBJ2-5|TRBV19
CATSTSGRFTQETQYF
TGTGCCACCTCGACTAGCGGGAGGTTTACCCAAGAGACCCAGTACTTC
>TRBD2|NA|TRBJ2-1|TRBV30
CAWSTGLANNEQFF
TGTGCCTGGAGTACGGGACTAGCGAACAATGAGCAGTTCTTC
>NA|NA|TRBJ1-1|TRBV2
CASSIQVNTEAFF
TGTGCCAGCAGTATACAGGTGAACACTGAAGCTTTCTTT
>NA|NA|TRBJ2-5|TRBV4-1
CASSLELGGRGETQYF
TGCGCCAGCAGCCTAGAATTAGGAGGACGAGGGGAGACCCAGTACTTC
>NA|NA|TRBJ2-2|TRBV5-1
CASSLNNQNTGELFF
TGCGCCAGCAGCTTGAACAACCAGAACACCGGGGAGCTGTTTTTT
>NA|NA|TRBJ1-5|TRBV2
CASSDQHGGQPQHF
TGCGCCAGCAGTGACCAGCATGGAGGTCAGCCCCAGCATTTT
>TRBD1|NA|TRBJ2-4|TRBV4-1
CASSPHPDRGAKNIQYF
TGCGCCAGCAGCCCCCACCCTGACAGGGGTGCCAAAAACATTCAGTACTTC
>TRBD2|NA|TRBJ2-1|TRBV29-1
CSAVRGGNEQFF
TGCAGCGCGGTACGGGGGGGGAATGAGCAGTTCTTC
>NA|NA|TRBJ1-1|TRBV19
CASSMDRRSTEAFF
TGTGCCAGTAGTATGGACAGAAGGAGCACTGAAGCTTTCTTT
>NA|NA|TRBJ2-2|TRBV27
CASSILDRLRTGELFF
TGTGCCAGCAGTATCTTAGACAGGTTGAGGACCGGGGAGCTGTTTTTT
>NA|NA|TRBJ2-3|TRBV29-1
CSVEDLGQWGISTDTQYF
TGCAGCGTTGAAGATCTCGGACAGTGGGGAATTAGCACAGATACGCAGTATTTT
>TRBD2|NA|TRBJ2-1|TRBV4-1
CASSQTPGGLIAGGQFF
TGCGCCAGCAGCCAAACTCCCGGCGGGCTAATAGCGGGTGGGCAGTTCTTC
>TRBD2|NA|TRBJ2-1|TRBV2
CASSEMGTSGYNEQFF
TGTGCCAGCAGTGAAATGGGGACTAGCGGTTACAATGAGCAGTTCTTC
>TRBD1|NA|TRBJ1-2|TRBV5-6
CASSLRQGEGYTF
TGTGCCAGCAGCTTGCGACAGGGTGAGGGCTACACCTTC
>NA|once|TRBJ1-1|TRBV29-1
CSVEKGGSEAFF
TGCAGCGTTGAAAAGGGGGGGAGTGAAGCTTTCTTT
>NA|few|TRBJ1-1|TRBV10-3
CAITTDRSNTEAFF
TGTGCCATTACTACCGACCGATCGAACACTGAAGCTTTCTTT
>TRBD1|once|TRBJ2-7|TRBV27
CASSFHRTGSSYEQYF
TGTGCCAGCAGTTTTCACCGGACAGGGAGCTCCTACGAGCAGTACTTC
>NA|NA|TRBJ1-1|TRBV7-6
CASSLAAGDTGAFF
TGTGCCAGCAGCTTAGCGGCAGGCGACACTGGAGCTTTCTTT
>NA|NA|TRBJ2-2|TRBV5-1
CASSLLAGELFF
TGCGCCAGCAGCTTGCTTGCCGGGGAGCTGTTTTTT
>NA|NA|TRBJ2-7|TRBV18
CASSPSGVASYEQYF
TGTGCCAGCTCACCATCCGGAGTAGCCTCCTACGAGCAGTACTTC
>NA|NA|TRBJ1-3|TRBV6-1
CASSALGGSGNTIYF
TGTGCCAGCAGTGCTTTAGGGGGCTCTGGAAACACCATATATTTT
>TRBD1|NA|TRBJ1-5|TRBV19
CASGGQGLPSNQPQHF
TGTGCCAGTGGCGGACAGGGACTCCCTAGCAATCAGCCCCAGCATTTT
>NA|NA|TRBJ1-1|TRBV7-2
CASSWDSRRTEAFF
TGTGCCAGCAGCTGGGACTCCAGAAGGACTGAAGCTTTCTTT
>NA|NA|TRBJ1-3|TRBV18
CASSSQWEGQNPGSTGNTIYF
TGTGCCAGCTCGTCCCAATGGGAGGGGCAGAATCCGGGGTCGACGGGAAACACCATATATTTT
>TRBD1|NA|TRBJ1-5|TRBV27
CASSTGTGQINNQPQHF
TGTGCCAGCAGTACCGGGACAGGGCAAATAAACAATCAGCCCCAGCATTTT